This TCR beta chain comes out of a study of T cells in Graves' hyperthyroidism and ophthalmopathy. Germline CDR1 SGHAT, CDR2 FQNNGV. CDR3 length: 13 amino acids. V lost 11 bases, J lost 2 bases, and 9 bases stayed unmatched. Amplified TCR beta CDR3 regions came from RNA transcripts. The HTBI primer set drove a first-round RT-PCR of the TCR CDR3. TCRdb reanalysed the multiplex PCR reads using MiXCR and keeps one entry per CDR3 protein. The repertoire has just under 750,000 distinct CDR3 sequences, over 35% of them found once; the top ten carry approximately 31%. The sample comprised blood. The chain carries TRBV11-2 and TRBJ2-7; TRBD1 matches at 7 bases. This clonotype originated in a woman aged 40-49 years with Graves' hyperthyroidism. The CDR3 DNA is TGTGCCTGGGGCATCGGGACAGCCTACGAGCAGTACTTC. Protein: CAWGIGTAYEQYF.